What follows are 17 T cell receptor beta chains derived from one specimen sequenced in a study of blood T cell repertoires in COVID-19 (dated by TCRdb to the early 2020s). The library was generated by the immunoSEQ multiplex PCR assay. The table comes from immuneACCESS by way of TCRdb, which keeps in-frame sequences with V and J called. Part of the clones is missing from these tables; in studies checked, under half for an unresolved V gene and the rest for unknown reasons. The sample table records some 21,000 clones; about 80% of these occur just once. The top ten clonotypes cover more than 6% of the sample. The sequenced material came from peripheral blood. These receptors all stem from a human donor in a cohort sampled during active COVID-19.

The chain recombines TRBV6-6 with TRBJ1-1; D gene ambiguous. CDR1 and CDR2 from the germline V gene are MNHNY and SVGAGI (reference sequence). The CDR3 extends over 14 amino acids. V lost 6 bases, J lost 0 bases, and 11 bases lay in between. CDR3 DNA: TGTGCCAGCAGCTTCAGCGAAATGAACACTGAAGCTTTCTTT. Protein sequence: CASSFSEMNTEAFF.

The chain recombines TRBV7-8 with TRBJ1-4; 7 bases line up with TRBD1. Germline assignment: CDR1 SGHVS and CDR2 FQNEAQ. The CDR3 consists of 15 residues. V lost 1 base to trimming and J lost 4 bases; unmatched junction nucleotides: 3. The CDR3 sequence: CASSLEGQRNEKLFF. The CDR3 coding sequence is TGTGCCAGCAGCTTAGAGGGACAGCGTAATGAAAAACTGTTTTTT.

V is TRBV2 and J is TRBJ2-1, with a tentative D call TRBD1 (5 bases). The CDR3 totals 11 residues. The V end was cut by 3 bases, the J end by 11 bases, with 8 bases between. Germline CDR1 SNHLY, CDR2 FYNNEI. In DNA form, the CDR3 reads TGTGCCAGCAGTGATACAGGAAAGCAGTTCTTC. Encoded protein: CASSDTGKQFF.

In nucleotides, the CDR3 is TGTGCCACCAGTGATTATCCGGGACAGGGCTCCTATGGCTACACCTTC. Translated, it gives CATSDYPGQGSYGYTF. The chain joins TRBV24-1 to TRBJ1-2; 9 nucleotides line up with TRBD1. V shed 2 bases, J shed 4 bases, and the junction held 7 bases outside the gene matches. Germline V gene sequence: CDR1 KGHDR, CDR2 SFDVKD. The CDR3 is made up of 16 amino acids.

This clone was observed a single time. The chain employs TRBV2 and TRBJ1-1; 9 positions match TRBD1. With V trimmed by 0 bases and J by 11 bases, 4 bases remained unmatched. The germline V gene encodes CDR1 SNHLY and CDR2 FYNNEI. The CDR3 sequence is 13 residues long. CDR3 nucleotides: TGTGCCAGCAGTGAAGCGCGGACAGGGGTTGCTTTCTTT. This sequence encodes CASSEARTGVAFF.

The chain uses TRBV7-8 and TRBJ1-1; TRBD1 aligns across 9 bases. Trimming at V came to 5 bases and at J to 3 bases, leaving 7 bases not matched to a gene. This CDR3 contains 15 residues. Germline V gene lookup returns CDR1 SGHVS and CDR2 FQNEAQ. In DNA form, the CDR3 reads TGTGCCAGCAGCAACCGACAGGGGGAGTACACTGAAGCTTTCTTT. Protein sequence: CASSNRQGEYTEAFF.

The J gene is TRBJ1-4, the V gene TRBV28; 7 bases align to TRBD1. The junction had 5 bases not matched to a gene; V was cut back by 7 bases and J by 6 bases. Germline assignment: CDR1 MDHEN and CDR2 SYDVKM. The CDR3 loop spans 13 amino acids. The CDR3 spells CASTEGGDEKLFF. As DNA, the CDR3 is TGTGCCAGCACTGAAGGGGGCGATGAAAAACTGTTTTTT.

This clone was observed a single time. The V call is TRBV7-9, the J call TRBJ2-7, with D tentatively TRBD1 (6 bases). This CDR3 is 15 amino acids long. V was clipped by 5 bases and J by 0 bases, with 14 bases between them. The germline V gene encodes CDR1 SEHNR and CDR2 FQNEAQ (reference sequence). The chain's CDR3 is CASSLPGQNSYEQYF. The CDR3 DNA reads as TGTGCCAGCAGCCTCCCGGGACAAAACTCCTACGAGCAGTACTTC.

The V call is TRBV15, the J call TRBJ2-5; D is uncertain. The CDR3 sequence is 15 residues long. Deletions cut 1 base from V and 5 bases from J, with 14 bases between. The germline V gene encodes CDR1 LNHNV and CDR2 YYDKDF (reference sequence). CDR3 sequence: CATSRVDILQETQYF. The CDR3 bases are TGTGCCACCAGCAGAGTTGACATTTTGCAGGAGACCCAGTACTTC.

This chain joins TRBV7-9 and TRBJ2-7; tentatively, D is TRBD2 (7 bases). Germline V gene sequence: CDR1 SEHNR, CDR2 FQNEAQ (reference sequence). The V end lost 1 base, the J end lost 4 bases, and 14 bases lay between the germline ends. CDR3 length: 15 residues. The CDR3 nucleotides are TGTGCCAGCAGCTTAGAGGGGGGGCGCAGGTACGAGCAGTACTTC. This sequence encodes CASSLEGGRRYEQYF. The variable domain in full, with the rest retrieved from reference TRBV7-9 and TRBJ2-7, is DTGVSQNPRHKITKRGQNVTFRCDPISEHNRLYWYRQTLGQGPEFLTYFQNEAQLEKSRLLSDRFSAERPKGSFSTLEIQRTEQGDSAMYLCASSLEGGRRYEQYFGPGTRLTVT.

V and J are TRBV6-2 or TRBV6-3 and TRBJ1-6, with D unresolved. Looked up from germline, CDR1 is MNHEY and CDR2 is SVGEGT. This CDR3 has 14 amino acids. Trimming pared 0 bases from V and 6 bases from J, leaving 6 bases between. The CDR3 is CASSYSSSNSPLHF. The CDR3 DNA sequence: TGTGCCAGCAGTTACTCTTCGTCTAATTCACCCCTCCACTTT.

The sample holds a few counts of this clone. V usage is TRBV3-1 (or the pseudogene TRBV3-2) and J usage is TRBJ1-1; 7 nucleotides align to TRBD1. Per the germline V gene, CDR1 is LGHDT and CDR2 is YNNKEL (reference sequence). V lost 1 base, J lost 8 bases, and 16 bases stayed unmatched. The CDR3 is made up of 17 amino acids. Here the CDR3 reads CASSQGTGFPSPHEAFF. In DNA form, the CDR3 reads TGTGCCAGCAGCCAAGGGACAGGCTTTCCCTCCCCGCACGAAGCTTTCTTT.

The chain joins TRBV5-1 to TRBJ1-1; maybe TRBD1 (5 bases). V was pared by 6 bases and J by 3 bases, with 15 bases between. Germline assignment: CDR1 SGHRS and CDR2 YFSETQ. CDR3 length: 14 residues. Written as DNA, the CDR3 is TGCGCCAGCACCGACACGTCGGGGGACACTGAAGCTTTCTTT. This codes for CASTDTSGDTEAFF.

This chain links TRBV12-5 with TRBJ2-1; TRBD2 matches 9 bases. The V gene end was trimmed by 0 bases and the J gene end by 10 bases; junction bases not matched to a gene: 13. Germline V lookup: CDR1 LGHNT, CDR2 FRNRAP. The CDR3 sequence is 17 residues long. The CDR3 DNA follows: TGTGCTAGTGGTTTGGTACTCACGGGACTAGCAACCGGCGAGCAGTTCTTC. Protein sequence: CASGLVLTGLATGEQFF.

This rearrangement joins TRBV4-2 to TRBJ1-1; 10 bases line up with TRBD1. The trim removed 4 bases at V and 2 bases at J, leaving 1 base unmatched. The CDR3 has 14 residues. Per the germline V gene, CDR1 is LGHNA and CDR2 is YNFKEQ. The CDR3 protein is CASSRQGANTEAFF. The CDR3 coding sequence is TGTGCCAGCAGCCGACAGGGGGCTAACACTGAAGCTTTCTTT.

This CDR3 reads CASSQSRGSYNEQFF. In DNA form, the CDR3 reads TGCGCCAGCAGTCAATCTAGGGGATCTTACAATGAGCAGTTCTTC. The chain links TRBV23-1 to TRBJ2-1; D may be TRBD1 (5 bases). TRBV23-1 is noted as an ORF with a role that remains uncertain. V lost 0 bases and J lost 4, with 10 bases in between. The CDR3 consists of 15 residues.

The CDR3, as DNA: TGTGCCAGCAGTGACCAGGGAACTAATGAAAAACTGTTTTTT. This codes for CASSDQGTNEKLFF. The chain employs TRBV6-1 and TRBJ1-4; perhaps TRBD1 as D (5 bases). The CDR3 contains 14 residues. The germline gives CDR1 MNHNS, CDR2 SASEGT. Trimming shortened V by 3 bases and J by 1 base, and 6 bases separated the two germline ends.